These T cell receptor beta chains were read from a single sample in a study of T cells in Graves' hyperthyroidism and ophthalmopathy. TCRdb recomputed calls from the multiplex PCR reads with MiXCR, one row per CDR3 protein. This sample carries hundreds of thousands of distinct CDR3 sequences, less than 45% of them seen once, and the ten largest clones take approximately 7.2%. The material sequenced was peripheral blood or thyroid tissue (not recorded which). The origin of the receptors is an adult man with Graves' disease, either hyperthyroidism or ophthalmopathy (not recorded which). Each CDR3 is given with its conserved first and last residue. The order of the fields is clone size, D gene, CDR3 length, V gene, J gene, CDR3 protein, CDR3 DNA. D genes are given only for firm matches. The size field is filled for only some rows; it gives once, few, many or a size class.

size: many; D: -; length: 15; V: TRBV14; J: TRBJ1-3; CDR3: CASSQDFRLANTIYF; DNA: TGTGCCAGCAGCCAAGATTTCAGGCTGGCAAACACCATATATTTT
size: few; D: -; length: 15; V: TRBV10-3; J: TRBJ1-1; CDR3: CAISGGQLMNTEAFF; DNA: TGTGCCATCAGTGGCGGACAGTTAATGAACACTGAAGCTTTCTTT
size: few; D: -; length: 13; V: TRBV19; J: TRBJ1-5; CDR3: CASRGYSNQPQHF; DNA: TGTGCCAGTAGGGGGTATAGCAATCAGCCCCAGCATTTT
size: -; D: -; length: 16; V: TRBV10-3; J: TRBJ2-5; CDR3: CASSVLSGGGQETQYF; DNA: TGTGCCAGCAGTGTTCTCAGCGGAGGGGGCCAAGAGACCCAGTACTTC
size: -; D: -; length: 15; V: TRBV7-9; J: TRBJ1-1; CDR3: CASSWVGGRNTEAFF; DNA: TGTGCCAGCAGCTGGGTGGGGGGACGAAACACTGAAGCTTTCTTT
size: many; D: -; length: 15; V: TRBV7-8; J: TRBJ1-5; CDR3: CASSLGQASNQPQHF; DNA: TGTGCCAGCAGCTTAGGACAGGCAAGCAATCAGCCCCAGCATTTT
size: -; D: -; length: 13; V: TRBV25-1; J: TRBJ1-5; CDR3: CASQDAGNQPQHF; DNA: TGTGCCAGCCAAGACGCGGGCAATCAGCCCCAGCATTTT
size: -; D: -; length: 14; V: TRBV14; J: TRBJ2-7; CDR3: CASSQVRSPLEQYF; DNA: TGTGCCAGCAGCCAAGTTCGGTCCCCCCTCGAGCAGTACTTC
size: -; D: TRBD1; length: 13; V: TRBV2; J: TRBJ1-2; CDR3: CASKDRSDYGYTF; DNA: TGTGCCAGCAAGGACAGGTCCGATTATGGCTACACCTTC
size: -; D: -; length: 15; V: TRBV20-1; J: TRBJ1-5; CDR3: CSARDRVLGNQPQHF; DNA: TGCAGTGCTAGAGACAGGGTATTGGGCAATCAGCCCCAGCATTTT
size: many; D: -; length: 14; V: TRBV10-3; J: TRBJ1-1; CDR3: CAISESTGNTEAFF; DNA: TGTGCCATCAGTGAGTCGACGGGGAACACTGAAGCTTTCTTT
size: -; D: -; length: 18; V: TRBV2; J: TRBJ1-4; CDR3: CASSPYQLDQATNEKLFF; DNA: TGTGCCAGCTCACCATACCAGTTAGATCAAGCAACTAATGAAAAACTGTTTTTT
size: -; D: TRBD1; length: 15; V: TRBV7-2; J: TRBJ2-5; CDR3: CASSRDRDSQETQYF; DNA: TGTGCCAGCAGCCGAGACAGGGATTCCCAAGAGACCCAGTACTTC
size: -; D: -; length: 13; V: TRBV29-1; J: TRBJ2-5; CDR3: CSVAGGRKKTQYF; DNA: TGCAGCGTTGCGGGGGGCCGCAAGAAGACCCAGTACTTC
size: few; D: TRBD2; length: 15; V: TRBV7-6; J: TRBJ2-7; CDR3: CASSSRASGIYEQYF; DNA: TGTGCCAGCAGCTCCCGGGCTAGCGGGATCTACGAGCAGTACTTC
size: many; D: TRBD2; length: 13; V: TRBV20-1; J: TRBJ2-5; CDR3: CSAAPSGQETQYF; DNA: TGCAGTGCCGCCCCTAGCGGTCAAGAGACCCAGTACTTC
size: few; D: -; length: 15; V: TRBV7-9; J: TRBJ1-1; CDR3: CASSFGGAGVTEAFF; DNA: TGTGCCAGCAGCTTTGGGGGGGCAGGGGTCACTGAAGCTTTCTTT
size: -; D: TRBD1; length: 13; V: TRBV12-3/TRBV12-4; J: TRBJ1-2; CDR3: CASSKQGARGYTF; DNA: TGTGCCAGCAGTAAACAGGGGGCGCGTGGCTACACCTTC
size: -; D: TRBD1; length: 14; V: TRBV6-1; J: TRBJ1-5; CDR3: CASSDGTGYQPQHF; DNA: TGTGCCAGCAGTGACGGGACAGGTTATCAGCCCCAGCATTTT
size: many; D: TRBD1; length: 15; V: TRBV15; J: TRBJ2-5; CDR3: CATSTRGQGAPTQYF; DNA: TGTGCCACCAGCACCCGGGGACAGGGGGCTCCGACCCAGTACTTC
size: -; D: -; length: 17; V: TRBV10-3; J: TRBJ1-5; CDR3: CAISESGQGISNQPQHF; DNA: TGTGCCATCAGTGAGTCAGGGCAGGGGATAAGCAATCAGCCCCAGCATTTT
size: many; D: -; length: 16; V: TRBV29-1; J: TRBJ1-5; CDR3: CSVERGIHWGNQPQHF; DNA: TGCAGCGTTGAAAGAGGGATTCATTGGGGCAATCAGCCCCAGCATTTT
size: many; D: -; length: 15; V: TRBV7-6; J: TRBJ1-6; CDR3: CASSLGSGNNSPLHF; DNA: TGTGCCAGCAGCTTAGGGTCGGGAAATAATTCACCCCTCCACTTT
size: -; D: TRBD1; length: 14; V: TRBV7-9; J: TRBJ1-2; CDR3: CASSPSGTEEGYTF; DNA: TGTGCCAGCAGCCCCTCCGGGACAGAGGAGGGCTACACCTTC
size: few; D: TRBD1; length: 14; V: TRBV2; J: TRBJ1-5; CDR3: CASKTGGWNQPQHF; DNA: TGTGCCAGCAAGACAGGGGGCTGGAATCAGCCCCAGCATTTT
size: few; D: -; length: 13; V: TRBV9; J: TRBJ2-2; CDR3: CASSVVGTGELFF; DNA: TGTGCCAGCAGCGTAGTTGGCACCGGGGAGCTGTTTTTT
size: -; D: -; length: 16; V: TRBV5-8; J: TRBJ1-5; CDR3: CASSLLGLGSDQPQHF; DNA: TGTGCCAGCAGCTTGTTAGGGCTTGGTTCGGATCAGCCCCAGCATTTT
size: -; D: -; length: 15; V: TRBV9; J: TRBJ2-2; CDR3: CASSGGTPNTGELFF; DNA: TGTGCCAGCAGCGGCGGGACTCCGAACACCGGGGAGCTGTTTTTT
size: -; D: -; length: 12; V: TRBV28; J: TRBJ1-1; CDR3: CASSAMNIEAFF; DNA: TGTGCCAGCAGTGCCATGAACATAGAAGCTTTCTTT
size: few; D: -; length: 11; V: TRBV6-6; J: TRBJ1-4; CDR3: CASGVGEKLFF; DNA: TGTGCCAGTGGAGTAGGCGAAAAACTGTTTTTT
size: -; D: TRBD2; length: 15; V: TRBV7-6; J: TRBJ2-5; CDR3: CASSLDGLADETQYF; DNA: TGTGCCAGCAGCTTAGACGGACTAGCGGACGAGACCCAGTACTTC
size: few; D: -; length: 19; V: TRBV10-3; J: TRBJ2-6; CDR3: CAIKGVQGEALPGANVLTF; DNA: TGTGCCATCAAAGGGGTCCAGGGGGAGGCCCTTCCTGGGGCCAACGTCCTGACTTTC
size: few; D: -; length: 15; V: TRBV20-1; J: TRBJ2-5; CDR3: CSARDQAGRGETQYF; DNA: TGCAGTGCTAGAGATCAGGCAGGGAGAGGAGAGACCCAGTACTTC
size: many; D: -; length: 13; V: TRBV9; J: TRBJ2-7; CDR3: CASSPTSFYEQYF; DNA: TGTGCCAGCAGCCCGACTAGTTTCTACGAGCAGTACTTC
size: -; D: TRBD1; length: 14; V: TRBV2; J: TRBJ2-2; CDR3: CASRTGDDTGELFF; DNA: TGTGCCAGCCGGACAGGGGACGACACCGGGGAGCTGTTTTTT